The 29 T cell receptor beta chains in this list originate from one sample, sequenced in a study of PD-1 blockade in classical Hodgkin lymphoma. Method: immunoSEQ multiplex PCR; TCRdb's copy keeps in-frame clones and lacks some. Of 25,000 to 30,000 clones in the sample, more than 60% are singletons; the top ten hold roughly 15%. Following autologous stem cell transplantation, relapse occurred in every patient, and exposure to brentuximab vedotin varied. Sequences were derived from peripheral blood mononuclear cells (PBMCs), sampled before the second cycle of nivolumab. The source is a human donor with classical Hodgkin lymphoma.

The chain combines TRBV19 with TRBJ1-2; D gene uncertain. Germline CDR1 reads LNHDA; CDR2 reads SQIVND (reference sequence). Trimming pared 3 bases from V and 2 bases from J, leaving 16 bases between. There are 16 residues in the CDR3. The CDR3 protein is CASSMFSDPKNYGYTF. CDR3 in DNA: TGTGCCAGTAGTATGTTTTCGGATCCTAAAAACTATGGCTACACCTTC.

This clone showed up many times. The V and J genes are TRBV5-1 and TRBJ1-2; no reliable D call. Trimming took off 5 bases at V and 6 bases at J, with 11 bases between the two ends. The CDR3 is 12 residues long. Germline V gene lookup returns CDR1 SGHRS and CDR2 YFSETQ. CDR3 in amino acids: CASSQDADGYTF. In DNA form, the CDR3 reads TGCGCCAGCAGTCAAGACGCCGATGGCTACACCTTC.

The CDR3 DNA is TGTGCCAGCTCACCACCGAATCAGGCATCTAGCAATCAGCCCCAGCATTTT. Amino acids: CASSPPNQASSNQPQHF. The chain carries TRBV18 and TRBJ1-5; the D is unclear. V lost 0 bases to trimming and J lost 0 bases, with 12 bases between them. This CDR3 has 17 residues. The germline V gene encodes CDR1 KGHSH and CDR2 LQKENI.

The chain is built from TRBV15 and TRBJ1-1; 9 nucleotides line up with TRBD1. The CDR3 runs 17 residues. From germline, CDR1 is LNHNV and CDR2 YYDKDF (reference sequence). V shed 3 bases, J shed 1 base, and the junction held 9 bases outside the gene matches. The CDR3 DNA reads TGTGCCACCAGCAGCCGGGACAGGGAGGAAAAGAACACTGAAGCTTTCTTT. This encodes CATSSRDREEKNTEAFF.

This clone appeared once. V usage is TRBV5-6 and J usage is TRBJ2-7; D possibly corresponds to TRBD2 (7 bases). Germline V gives CDR1 SGHDT, CDR2 YYEEEE. This CDR3 spans 14 amino acids. The V and J ends lost 0 bases and 4 bases respectively, with 11 bases between them. The CDR3, as DNA: TGTGCCAGCAGCTTGGTAGGGAGGGGGTACGAGCAGTACTTC. Translation: CASSLVGRGYEQYF.

The J gene is TRBJ2-1, the V gene TRBV7-3; no clear D. This CDR3 has 16 residues. The germline CDR1 and CDR2 sequences are SGHTA and FQGTGA. Trimming left V 1 base short and J 4 bases short, with 14 bases between. The CDR3 nucleotides read TGTGCCAGCAGCTTAAATCTCGGCAGCCCTTACAATGAGCAGTTCTTC. Its translation: CASSLNLGSPYNEQFF.

This chain links TRBV19 with TRBJ1-4, with D unclear. Trimming left V 5 bases short and J 0 bases short, with 7 bases between. This CDR3 contains 14 residues. The germline V gene encodes CDR1 LNHDA and CDR2 SQIVND (reference sequence). In DNA, the CDR3 is TGTGCCAGTAGTCGGGCGGCAACTAATGAAAAACTGTTTTTT. Translating gives CASSRAATNEKLFF.

The CDR3 protein is CASSLVWVQNTEAFF. The DNA for the CDR3 is TGTGCCAGCAGCTTAGTGTGGGTCCAGAACACTGAAGCTTTCTTT. This sequence joins TRBV7-2 and TRBJ1-1, with D hard to call. V lost 1 base and J 1 base, leaving 10 bases between the germline ends. Germline values: CDR1 SGHTA, CDR2 FQGNSA. This CDR3 has 15 amino acids.

As for this clone: At the DNA level, this CDR3 is encoded by other sequences in the same sample as well. The V and J genes are TRBV20-1 and TRBJ2-7; D not certain. CDR1 and CDR2 (germline): DFQATT, SNEGSKA (reference sequence). Trimming pared 3 bases from V and 2 bases from J, leaving 5 bases between. This CDR3 region has 11 residues. The CDR3 DNA follows: TGCAGTGCTAGCGTCGCCTACGAGCAGTACGTC. Translation gives CSASVAYEQYV.

The J gene is TRBJ1-4, the V gene TRBV19; D is uncertain. Germline CDR1 LNHDA, CDR2 SQIVND (reference sequence). With 7 bases removed from V and 3 bases from J, the gap between germline ends came to 12 bases. The CDR3 runs 14 residues. The CDR3 sequence is CASTGGRSNEKLFF. CDR3 bases: TGTGCCAGTACTGGAGGGCGGTCTAATGAAAAACTGTTTTTT.

This clone has just one count. This sequence joins TRBV5-6 and TRBJ1-1; a weak D match, TRBD1 (5 bases). V lost 0 bases and J lost 0, with 9 bases in between. Looked up from germline, CDR1 is SGHDT and CDR2 is YYEEEE. The CDR3 runs to 15 residues. The CDR3, as DNA: TGTGCCAGCAGCTTGGGGGACGGATTGAACACTGAAGCTTTCTTT. It is translated as CASSLGDGLNTEAFF.

The table lists this clone with a few counts. The chain joins TRBV19 to TRBJ2-2, with D unclear. The CDR3 loop spans 17 amino acids. Trimming took off 3 bases at V and 0 bases at J, with 14 bases between the two ends. Germline V gene sequence: CDR1 LNHDA, CDR2 SQIVND (reference sequence). CDR3 sequence: CASSIDIGIANTGELFF. The CDR3 DNA reads as TGTGCCAGTAGTATCGATATTGGAATTGCGAACACCGGGGAGCTGTTTTTT.

This chain joins TRBV30 and TRBJ1-5; 8 bases line up with TRBD1. The CDR3 consists of 17 residues. From germline, CDR1 is GTSNPN and CDR2 SVGIG (reference sequence). The V and J ends lost 2 bases and 7 bases, in that order; junction bases with no gene match: 16. CDR3 region: CAWSRRTGKIRGQPQHF. The CDR3 nucleotides read TGTGCCTGGAGTAGGAGGACAGGGAAGATACGAGGGCAGCCCCAGCATTTT. The full variable domain, in which reference TRBV30 and TRBJ1-5 provide the parts outside the CDR3, is SQTIHQWPATLVQPVGSPLSLECTVEGTSNPNLYWYRQAAGRGLQLLFYSVGIGQISSEVPQNLSASRPQDRQFILSSKKLLLSDSGFYLCAWSRRTGKIRGQPQHFGDGTRLSIL.

The genes are TRBV10-2 and TRBJ1-6, with D unresolved. The CDR3 covers 14 residues. The V end was cut by 6 bases, the J end by 0 bases, with 6 bases between. The germline CDR1 and CDR2 sequences are WSHSY and SAAADI. CDR3 loop: CASRAISYNSPLHF. The CDR3 DNA reads TGCGCCAGCAGAGCGATCTCCTATAATTCACCCCTCCACTTT.

The chain employs TRBV6-6 and TRBJ1-1; 7 bases agree with TRBD1. The CDR3 extends over 15 amino acids. The V and J ends lost 6 bases and 4 bases, in that order; junction bases with no gene match: 11. Per the germline V gene, CDR1 is MNHNY and CDR2 is SVGAGI (reference sequence). The CDR3 loop reads CASRPSQGGGTEAFF. CDR3 DNA: TGTGCCAGCAGGCCATCCCAGGGGGGAGGCACTGAAGCTTTCTTT.

This chain uses TRBV13 with TRBJ1-1; TRBD1 matches 8 bases. J lost 1 base, V lost 4 bases, and 8 bases had no gene match. The germline gives CDR1 PRHDT, CDR2 FYEKMQ (reference sequence). CDR3 size: 16 residues. As DNA, the CDR3 is TGTGCCAGCAGCTCGCGTCCCGGGACAGGGAACACTGAAGCTTTCTTT. It codes for CASSSRPGTGNTEAFF.

This chain uses TRBV4-1 with TRBJ2-7; a possible D gene is TRBD1 (5 bases). The length of the CDR3 is 14 residues. V shed 1 base and J shed 2 bases, with 9 bases lying between them. Germline lookup yields CDR1 MGHRA and CDR2 YSYEKL. In DNA, the CDR3 is TGCGCCAGCAGCCAAGTTTCAGGGCCCTACGAGCAGTACTTC. This codes for CASSQVSGPYEQYF.

The chain has TRBV27 and TRBJ1-2; D is unclear. CDR1 MNHEY and CDR2 SMNVEV come from the germline V gene (reference sequence). The CDR3 runs to 13 residues. With 5 bases removed from V and 7 bases from J, the gap between germline ends came to 14 bases. CDR3 in DNA: TGTGCCAGCAGTGCTACAACCTGGGGTGGCTACACCTTC. This sequence encodes CASSATTWGGYTF.

The chain couples TRBV19 to TRBJ2-5; 8 nucleotides agree with TRBD2. Unmatched junction bases numbered 10, after V lost 3 bases and J lost 4 bases. The CDR3 consists of 16 residues. From germline, CDR1 is LNHDA and CDR2 SQIVND (reference sequence). The DNA of the CDR3 is TGTGCCAGTAGTATTACCTCAGCGGGAGTCCTAGAGACCCAGTACTTC. Amino acid sequence: CASSITSAGVLETQYF.

J is TRBJ1-6 and V is TRBV7-9, with D uncertain. V lost 2 bases and J 4 bases, leaving 0 bases between the germline ends. Germline V gene sequence: CDR1 SEHNR, CDR2 FQNEAQ (reference sequence). The CDR3 runs 12 residues. The CDR3 region is CASSLYNSPLHF. CDR3 DNA sequence: TGTGCCAGCAGCTTATATAATTCACCCCTCCACTTT.

This clone was detected a few times. The V gene is TRBV7-6, the J gene TRBJ2-5, with 8 bases that match TRBD1. The J segment lost 5 bases and the V segment lost 5 bases, leaving 13 bases of the junction unmatched. CDR3 length: 16 amino acids. The germline gives CDR1 SGHVS, CDR2 FNYEAQ. The CDR3 DNA follows: TGTGCCAGCAGCCCAAGTGCACCGACAGGGGCGGAGACCCAGTACTTC. Translated, it gives CASSPSAPTGAETQYF.

CDR3 loop: CASSLLEMNTEAFF. CDR3 nucleotide sequence: TGTGCCAGCAGTTTACTGGAGATGAACACTGAAGCTTTCTTT. The chain employs TRBV2 and TRBJ1-1; D not certain. V lost 5 bases and J 0 bases, leaving 10 bases between the germline ends. This CDR3 spans 14 amino acids. Germline CDR1 is SNHLY and CDR2 is FYNNEI. Filled out from reference TRBV2 and TRBJ1-1, the complete variable domain reads EPEVTQTPSHQVTQMGQEVILRCVPISNHLYFYWYRQILGQKVEFLVSFYNNEISEKSEIFDDQFSVERPDGSNFTLKIRSTKLEDSAMYFCASSLLEMNTEAFFGQGTRLTVV.

DNA for the CDR3: TGTGCCAGCAGCCAACGACCGGGACAGTTATTCGTC. Translating it yields CASSQRPGQLFV. The rearrangement joins TRBV7-2 to TRBJ2-7; 7 bases agree with TRBD1. CDR1 and CDR2 (germline): SGHTA, FQGNSA. This CDR3 is 12 amino acids long.

J is TRBJ1-3 and V is TRBV27; 7 nucleotides line up with TRBD1. This CDR3 comprises 16 residues. Germline V gives CDR1 MNHEY, CDR2 SMNVEV (reference sequence). The V and J ends lost 3 bases and 2 bases, in that order; junction bases with no gene match: 7. CDR3 residues: CASSLTGLGTGNTIYF. The CDR3 region has the DNA TGTGCCAGCAGTTTGACAGGGTTGGGTACTGGAAACACCATATATTTT.

V usage is TRBV4-3 and J usage is TRBJ1-6, with a weak D call TRBD1 (5 bases). CDR1 is LGHNA, CDR2 YSLEER, per germline. The V gene lost 1 base and the J gene lost 9 bases, with 16 bases spanning the gap. The CDR3 is made up of 16 amino acids. The CDR3 DNA is TGCGCCAGCAGCCAAGTTGGGGGTGACAGCCTTTCACCCCTCCACTTT. Translation gives CASSQVGGDSLSPLHF.

This chain links TRBV5-1 with TRBJ2-2, with D possibly being TRBD1 or TRBD2 (5 bases each). The CDR3 has 14 residues. From germline, CDR1 is SGHRS and CDR2 YFSETQ. V lost 0 bases, J lost 6 bases, and 9 bases lay in between. CDR3 nucleotide sequence: TGCGCCAGCAGCTTGGTACCGGGGCCCGGGGAGCTGTTTTTT. Protein sequence: CASSLVPGPGELFF.

The chain combines TRBV29-1 with TRBJ1-1; 7 positions agree with TRBD1. The CDR3 is 14 amino acids. Trimming took 3 bases from V and 2 from J; bases not matched to a gene: 6. From germline, CDR1 is SQVTM and CDR2 ANQGSEA. The DNA of the CDR3 is TGCAGCGTTGACAGACAGGGACGAAACACTGAAGCTTTCTTT. This codes for CSVDRQGRNTEAFF.

The genes are TRBV28 and TRBJ1-1, with TRBD1 identical over 7 bases. V shed 5 bases, J shed 3 bases, and the junction held 9 bases outside the gene matches. This CDR3 comprises 15 residues. CDR1 is MDHEN and CDR2 is SYDVKM in the germline V gene. For the CDR3, the DNA is TGTGCCAGCAGTGTCCCTTTGGGACAGTACACTGAAGCTTTCTTT. Translating it yields CASSVPLGQYTEAFF.

This clone was counted between two and nine times. The chain has TRBV28 and TRBJ1-2; a possible D gene is TRBD1 (5 bases). V was cut by 5 bases and J by 8 bases, with 18 bases left in between. Germline V gives CDR1 MDHEN, CDR2 SYDVKM. This CDR3 comprises 14 residues. CDR3 in amino acids: CASSPGDGIGGYTF. For the CDR3, the DNA is TGTGCCAGCAGTCCCGGGGACGGGATAGGGGGCTACACCTTC.